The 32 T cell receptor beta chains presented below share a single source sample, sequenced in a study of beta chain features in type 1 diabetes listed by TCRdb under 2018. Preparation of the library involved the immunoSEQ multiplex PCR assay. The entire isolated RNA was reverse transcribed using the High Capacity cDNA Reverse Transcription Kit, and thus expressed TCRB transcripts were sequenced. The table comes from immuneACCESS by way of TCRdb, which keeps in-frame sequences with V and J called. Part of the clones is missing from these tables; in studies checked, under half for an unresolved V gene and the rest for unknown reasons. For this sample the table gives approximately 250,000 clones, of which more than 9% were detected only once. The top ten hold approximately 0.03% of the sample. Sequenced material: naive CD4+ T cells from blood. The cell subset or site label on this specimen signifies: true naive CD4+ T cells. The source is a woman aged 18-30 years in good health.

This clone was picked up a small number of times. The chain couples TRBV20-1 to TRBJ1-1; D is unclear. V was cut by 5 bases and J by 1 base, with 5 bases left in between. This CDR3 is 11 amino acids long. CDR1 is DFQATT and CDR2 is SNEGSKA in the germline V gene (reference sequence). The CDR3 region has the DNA TGCAGTGCTTACAAGAACACTGAAGCTTTCTTT. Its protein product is CSAYKNTEAFF.

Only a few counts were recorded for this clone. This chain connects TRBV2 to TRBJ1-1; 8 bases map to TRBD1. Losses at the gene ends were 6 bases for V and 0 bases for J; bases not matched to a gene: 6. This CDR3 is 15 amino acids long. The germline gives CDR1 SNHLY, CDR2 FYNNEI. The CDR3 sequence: CASRNRGGMNTEAFF. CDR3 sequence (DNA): TGTGCCAGCAGGAACAGGGGGGGGATGAACACTGAAGCTTTCTTT.

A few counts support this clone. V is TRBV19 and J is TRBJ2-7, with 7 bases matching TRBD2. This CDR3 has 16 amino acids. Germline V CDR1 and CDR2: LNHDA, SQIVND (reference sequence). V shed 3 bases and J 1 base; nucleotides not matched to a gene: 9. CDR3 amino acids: CASSMGGRAFSYEQYF. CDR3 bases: TGTGCCAGTAGTATGGGTGGGAGGGCTTTTTCCTACGAGCAGTACTTC. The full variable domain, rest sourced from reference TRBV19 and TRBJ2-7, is DGGITQSPKYLFRKEGQNVTLSCEQNLNHDAMYWYRQDPGQGLRLIYYSQIVNDFQKGDIAEGYSVSREKKESFPLTVTSAQKNPTAFYLCASSMGGRAFSYEQYFGPGTRLTVT.

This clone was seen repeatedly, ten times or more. CDR3 protein: CASSSQGRETQYF. CDR3 coding DNA: TGTGCCAGCAGCTCCCAGGGGCGTGAGACCCAGTACTTC. The V and J genes are TRBV9 and TRBJ2-5, with D tentatively TRBD1 (6 bases). Looked up from germline, CDR1 is SGDLS and CDR2 is YYNGEE. Trimming stripped 4 bases from V and 5 bases from J, with 12 bases between. The CDR3 sequence is 13 residues long.

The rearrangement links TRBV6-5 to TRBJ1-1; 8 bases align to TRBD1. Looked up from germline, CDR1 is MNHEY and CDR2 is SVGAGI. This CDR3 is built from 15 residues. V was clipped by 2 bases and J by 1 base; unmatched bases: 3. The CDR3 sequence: CASSYTGTGNTEAFF. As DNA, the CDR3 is TGTGCCAGCAGTTACACCGGGACAGGGAACACTGAAGCTTTCTTT.

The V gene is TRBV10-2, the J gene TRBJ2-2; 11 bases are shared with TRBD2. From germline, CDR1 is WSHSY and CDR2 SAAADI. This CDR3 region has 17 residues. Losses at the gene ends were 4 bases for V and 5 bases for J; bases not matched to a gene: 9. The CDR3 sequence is CASSVSGTSGTTGELFF. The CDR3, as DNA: TGCGCCAGCAGTGTATCCGGGACTAGCGGAACGACCGGGGAGCTGTTTTTT.

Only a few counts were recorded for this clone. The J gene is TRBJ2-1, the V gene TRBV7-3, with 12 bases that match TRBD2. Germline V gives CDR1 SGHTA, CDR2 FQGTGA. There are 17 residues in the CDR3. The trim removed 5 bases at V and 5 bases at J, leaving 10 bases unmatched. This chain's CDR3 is CASSLRILAGGDNEQFF. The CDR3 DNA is TGTGCCAGCAGCCTACGGATCCTAGCGGGGGGGGACAATGAGCAGTTCTTC.

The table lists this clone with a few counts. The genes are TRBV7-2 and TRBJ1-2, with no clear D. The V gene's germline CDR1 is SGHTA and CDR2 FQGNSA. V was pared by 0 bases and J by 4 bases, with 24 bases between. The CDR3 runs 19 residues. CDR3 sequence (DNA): TGTGCCAGCAGCTTAGCGGGAGCGGTGGGCCCCTCGACCGGCTATGGCTACACCTTC. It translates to CASSLAGAVGPSTGYGYTF.

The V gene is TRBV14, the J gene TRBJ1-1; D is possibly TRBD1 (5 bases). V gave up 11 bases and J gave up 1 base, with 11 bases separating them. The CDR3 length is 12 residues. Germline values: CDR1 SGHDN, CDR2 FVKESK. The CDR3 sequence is CASGYWNTEAFF. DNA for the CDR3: TGTGCCTCAGGGTACTGGAACACTGAAGCTTTCTTT.

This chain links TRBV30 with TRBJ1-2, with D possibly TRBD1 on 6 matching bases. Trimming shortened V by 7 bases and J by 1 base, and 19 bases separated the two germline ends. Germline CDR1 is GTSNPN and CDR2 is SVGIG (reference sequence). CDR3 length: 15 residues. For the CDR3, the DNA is TGTGCCTTGGGGGACACTGCCTCACTTAACTATGGCTACACCTTC. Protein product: CALGDTASLNYGYTF.

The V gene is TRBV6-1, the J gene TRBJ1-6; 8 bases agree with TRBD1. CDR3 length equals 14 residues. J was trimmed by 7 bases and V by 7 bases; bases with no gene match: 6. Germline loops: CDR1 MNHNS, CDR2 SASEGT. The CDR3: CASTVDRGNSPLHF. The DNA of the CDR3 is TGTGCCAGCACCGTAGACAGGGGAAATTCACCCCTCCACTTT.

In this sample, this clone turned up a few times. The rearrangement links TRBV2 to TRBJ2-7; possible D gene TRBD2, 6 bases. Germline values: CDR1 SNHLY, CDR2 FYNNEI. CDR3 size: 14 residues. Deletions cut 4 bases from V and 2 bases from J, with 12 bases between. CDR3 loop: CASSASSVPYEQYF. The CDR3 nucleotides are TGTGCCAGCAGTGCCTCTAGCGTCCCCTACGAGCAGTACTTC.

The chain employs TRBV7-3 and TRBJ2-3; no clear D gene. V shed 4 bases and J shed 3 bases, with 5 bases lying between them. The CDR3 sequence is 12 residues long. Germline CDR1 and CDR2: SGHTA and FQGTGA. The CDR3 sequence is CASSSGTDTQYF. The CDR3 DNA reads TGTGCCAGCAGCTCCGGGACAGATACGCAGTATTTT.

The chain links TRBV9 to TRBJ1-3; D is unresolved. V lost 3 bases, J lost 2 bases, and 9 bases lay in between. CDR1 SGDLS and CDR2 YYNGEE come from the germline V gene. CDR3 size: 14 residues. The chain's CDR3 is CASSGVVPGNTIYF. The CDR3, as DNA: TGTGCCAGCAGCGGAGTTGTCCCTGGAAACACCATATATTTT. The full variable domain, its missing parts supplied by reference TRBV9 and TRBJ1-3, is DSGVTQTPKHLITATGQRVTLRCSPRSGDLSVYWYQQSLDQGLQFLIQYYNGEERAKGNILERFSAQQFPDLHSELNLSSLELGDSALYFCASSGVVPGNTIYFGEGSWLTVV.

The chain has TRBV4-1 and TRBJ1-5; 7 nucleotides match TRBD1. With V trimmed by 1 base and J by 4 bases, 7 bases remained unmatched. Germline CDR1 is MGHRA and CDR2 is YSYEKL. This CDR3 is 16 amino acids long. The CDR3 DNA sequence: TGCGCCAGCAGCCAAGGCCCGGACAGGAGAAATCAGCCCCAGCATTTT. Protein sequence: CASSQGPDRRNQPQHF.

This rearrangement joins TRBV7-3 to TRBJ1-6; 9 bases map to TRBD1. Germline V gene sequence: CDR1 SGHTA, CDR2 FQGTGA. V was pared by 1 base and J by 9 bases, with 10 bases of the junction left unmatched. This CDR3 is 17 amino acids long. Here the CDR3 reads CASSLRGTGINGSPLHF. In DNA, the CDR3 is TGTGCCAGCAGCTTAAGGGGGACAGGGATTAACGGTTCACCCCTCCACTTT.

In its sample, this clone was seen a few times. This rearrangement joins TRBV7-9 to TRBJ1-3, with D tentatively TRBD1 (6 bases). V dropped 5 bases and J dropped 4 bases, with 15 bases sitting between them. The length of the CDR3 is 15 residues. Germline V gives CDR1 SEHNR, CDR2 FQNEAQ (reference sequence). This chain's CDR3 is CASSAAAGVGNTIYF. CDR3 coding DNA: TGTGCCAGCAGCGCAGCCGCAGGGGTCGGAAACACCATATATTTT.

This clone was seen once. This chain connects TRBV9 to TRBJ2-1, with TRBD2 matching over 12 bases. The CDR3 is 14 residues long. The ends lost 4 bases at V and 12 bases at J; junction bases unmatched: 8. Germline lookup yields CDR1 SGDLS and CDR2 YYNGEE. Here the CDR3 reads CASSSGLAGYSQFF. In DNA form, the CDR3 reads TGTGCCAGCAGCTCTGGACTAGCGGGATATTCGCAGTTCTTC.

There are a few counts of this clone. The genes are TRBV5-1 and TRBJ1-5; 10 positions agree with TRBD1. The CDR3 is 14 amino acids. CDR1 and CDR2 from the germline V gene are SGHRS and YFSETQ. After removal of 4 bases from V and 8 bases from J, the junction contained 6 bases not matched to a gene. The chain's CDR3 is CASSPGQGPEPQHF. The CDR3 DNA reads TGCGCCAGCAGCCCGGGACAGGGGCCGGAGCCCCAGCATTTT.

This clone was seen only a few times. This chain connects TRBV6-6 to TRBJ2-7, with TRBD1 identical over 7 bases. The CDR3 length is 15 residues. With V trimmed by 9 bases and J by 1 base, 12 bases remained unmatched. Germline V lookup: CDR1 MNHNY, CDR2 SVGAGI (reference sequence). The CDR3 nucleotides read TGTGCCAGTTCCTCGACAGGGTTAATATCCTACGAGCAGTACTTC. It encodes CASSSTGLISYEQYF.

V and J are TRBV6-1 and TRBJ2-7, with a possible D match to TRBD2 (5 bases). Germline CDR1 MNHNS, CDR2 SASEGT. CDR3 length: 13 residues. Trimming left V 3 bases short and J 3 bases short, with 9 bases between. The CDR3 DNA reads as TGTGCCAGCAGTGATTACGGGAACTACGAGCAGTACTTC. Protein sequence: CASSDYGNYEQYF.

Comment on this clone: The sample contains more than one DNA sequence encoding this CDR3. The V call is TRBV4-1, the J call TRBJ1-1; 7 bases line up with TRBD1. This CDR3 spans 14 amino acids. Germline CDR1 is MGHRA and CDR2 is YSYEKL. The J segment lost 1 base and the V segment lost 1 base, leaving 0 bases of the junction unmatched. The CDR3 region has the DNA TGCGCCAGCAGCCAAGGACAGGGGAACACTGAAGCTTTCTTT. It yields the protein CASSQGQGNTEAFF.

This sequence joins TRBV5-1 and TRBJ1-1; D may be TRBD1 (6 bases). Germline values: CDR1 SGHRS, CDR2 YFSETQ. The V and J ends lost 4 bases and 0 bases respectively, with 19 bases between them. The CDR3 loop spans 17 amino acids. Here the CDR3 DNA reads TGCGCCAGCAGCCGGGAAGGACAGCCGCTGATGAACACTGAAGCTTTCTTT. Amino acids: CASSREGQPLMNTEAFF.

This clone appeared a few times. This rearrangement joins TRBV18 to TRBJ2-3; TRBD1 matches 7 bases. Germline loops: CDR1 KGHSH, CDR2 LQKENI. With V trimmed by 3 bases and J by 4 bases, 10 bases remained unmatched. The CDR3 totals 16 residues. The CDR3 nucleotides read TGTGCCAGCTCACCTGAGATTTTAACAGGGGCAGATACGCAGTATTTT. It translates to CASSPEILTGADTQYF.

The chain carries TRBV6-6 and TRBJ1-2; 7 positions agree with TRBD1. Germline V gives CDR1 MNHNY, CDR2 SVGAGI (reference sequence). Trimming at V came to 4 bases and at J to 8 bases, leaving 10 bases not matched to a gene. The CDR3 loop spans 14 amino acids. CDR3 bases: TGTGCCAGCAGTTGGGATGACAGGGCCCTAGGCTACACCTTC. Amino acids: CASSWDDRALGYTF.

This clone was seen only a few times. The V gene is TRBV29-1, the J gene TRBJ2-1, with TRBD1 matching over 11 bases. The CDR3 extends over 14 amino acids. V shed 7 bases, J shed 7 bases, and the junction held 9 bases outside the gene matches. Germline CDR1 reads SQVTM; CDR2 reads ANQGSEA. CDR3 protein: CSARDRGKGNEQFF. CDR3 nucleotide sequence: TGCAGCGCCCGGGACAGGGGGAAGGGGAATGAGCAGTTCTTC.

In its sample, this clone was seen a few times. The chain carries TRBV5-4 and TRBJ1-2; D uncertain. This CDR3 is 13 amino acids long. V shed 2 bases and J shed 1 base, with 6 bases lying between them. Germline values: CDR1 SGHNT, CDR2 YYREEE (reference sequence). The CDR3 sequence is CASSFADNYGYTF. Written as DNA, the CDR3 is TGTGCCAGCAGCTTCGCGGATAACTATGGCTACACCTTC. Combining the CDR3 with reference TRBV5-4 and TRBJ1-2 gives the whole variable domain ETGVTQSPTHLIKTRGQQVTLRCSSQSGHNTVSWYQQALGQGPQFIFQYYREEENGRGNFPPRFSGLQFPNYSSELNVNALELDDSALYLCASSFADNYGYTFGSGTRLTVV.

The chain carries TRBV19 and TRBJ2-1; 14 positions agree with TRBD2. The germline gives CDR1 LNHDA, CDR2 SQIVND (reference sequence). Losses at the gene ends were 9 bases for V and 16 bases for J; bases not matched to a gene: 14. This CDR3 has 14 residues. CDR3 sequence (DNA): TGTGCCAGCAGACCGGGACTAGCGGGAGAAAAGGATTTCTTC. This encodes CASRPGLAGEKDFF.

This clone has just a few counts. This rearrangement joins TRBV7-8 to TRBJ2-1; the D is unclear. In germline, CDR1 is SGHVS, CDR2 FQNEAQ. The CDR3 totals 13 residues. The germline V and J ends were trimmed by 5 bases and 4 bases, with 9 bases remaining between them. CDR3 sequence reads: CASSLTIYNEQFF. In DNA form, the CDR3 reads TGTGCCAGCAGCCTAACTATTTACAATGAGCAGTTCTTC.

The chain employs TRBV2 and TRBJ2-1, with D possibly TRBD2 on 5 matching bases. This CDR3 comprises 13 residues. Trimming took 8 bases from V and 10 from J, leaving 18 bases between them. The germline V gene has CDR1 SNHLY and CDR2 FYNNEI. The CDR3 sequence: CASQNWEHEEQFF. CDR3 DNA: TGTGCCAGCCAAAACTGGGAGCATGAGGAGCAGTTCTTC.

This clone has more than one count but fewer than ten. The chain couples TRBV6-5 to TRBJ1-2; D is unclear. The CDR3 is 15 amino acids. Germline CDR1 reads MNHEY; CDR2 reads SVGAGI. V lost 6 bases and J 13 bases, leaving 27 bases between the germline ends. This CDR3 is CASSITPSPALTCTF. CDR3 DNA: TGTGCCAGCAGCATTACCCCCTCGCCCGCCCTTACTTGCACCTTC.

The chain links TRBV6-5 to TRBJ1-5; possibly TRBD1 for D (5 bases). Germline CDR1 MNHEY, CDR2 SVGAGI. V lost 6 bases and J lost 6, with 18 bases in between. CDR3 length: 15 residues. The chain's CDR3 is CASSREGAEGQPQHF. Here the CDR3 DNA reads TGTGCCAGCAGCCGCGAAGGGGCGGAGGGTCAGCCCCAGCATTTT.